The TCR beta chain under discussion was sequenced for a study of technical replicates of blood from a handful of donors. Assay used: immunoSEQ multiplex PCR; TCRdb lists only in-frame clones, some missing. This table holds 79,000 or so clones, roughly 90% found once. This clone occurred once. Germline lookup yields CDR1 SGHAT and CDR2 FQNNGV. CDR3 size: 15 residues. The V and J ends lost 5 bases and 3 bases, in that order; junction bases with no gene match: 8. This TCR derives from a human donor in good health. The gene calls are TRBV11-2 and TRBJ1-2; 8 positions agree with TRBD1. Input material: T cells isolated from PBMCs. This chain's CDR3 is CASSPGQDPDYGYTF. CDR3 sequence (DNA): TGTGCCAGCAGCCCGGGACAGGACCCCGACTATGGCTACACCTTC.